The 18 T cell receptor beta chains presented below share a single source sample, sequenced in a study of post-analysis software for immune sequencing data. Notes on the study in general: In patients, TRBV5-6, TRBV5-1 and TRBV20-1 belonged to several TRBV segments found more frequently than in controls.

Which antigens these TCRs recognize remains unknown. Unique molecular identifiers featured in each of the TCR beta cDNA libraries. In TCRdb, the PCR reads were re-called with MiXCR into one record per CDR3 protein. The table records hundreds of thousands of distinct CDR3 sequences, 25% to 30% of them present only once. Source material: blood. Every receptor here comes from a girl aged 5-17 years with multiple sclerosis.

V and J are TRBV6-5 and TRBJ1-1; a weak D match, TRBD1 (5 bases). Germline V lookup: CDR1 MNHEY, CDR2 SVGAGI. The CDR3 loop spans 14 amino acids. V dropped 7 bases and J dropped 3 bases, with 15 bases sitting between them. CDR3 DNA sequence: TGTGCCAGCACCTCAGGGTTCGGGTACACTGAAGCTTTCTTT. The encoded protein is CASTSGFGYTEAFF.

This clonotype was counted a few times. V is TRBV28 and J is TRBJ2-4; weak D call: TRBD2 (6 bases). Trimming pared 8 bases from V and 13 bases from J, leaving 18 bases between. This CDR3 contains 12 residues. Germline-derived CDR1 and CDR2 are MDHEN and SYDVKM. The CDR3 DNA is TGTGCCAGCGGGACTTCCTTTGATCAGCAGTACTTC. Its protein product is CASGTSFDQQYF. Using reference TRBV28 and TRBJ2-4 for the parts outside the CDR3, the full variable domain is DVKVTQSSRYLVKRTGEKVFLECVQDMDHENMFWYRQDPGLGLRLIYFSYDVKMKEKGDIPEGYSVSREKKERFSLILESASTNQTSMYLCASGTSFDQQYFGAGTRLSVL.

The chain employs TRBV20-1 and TRBJ2-1, with 8 positions matching TRBD2. The CDR3 has 14 residues. The germline CDR1 and CDR2 sequences are DFQATT and SNEGSKA (reference sequence). Trimming removed 8 bases from V and 0 bases from J; junction bases left unmatched: 6. The CDR3 sequence: CSLSGTSSYNEQFF. In DNA form, the CDR3 reads TGCAGTTTATCGGGGACTAGCTCCTACAATGAGCAGTTCTTC.

The V and J genes are TRBV7-2 and TRBJ2-7, with 7 bases lining up with TRBD1. The CDR3 length is 16 residues. Unmatched junction bases numbered 12, after V lost 0 bases and J lost 7 bases. Germline lookup yields CDR1 SGHTA and CDR2 FQGNSA. The CDR3 coding sequence is TGTGCCAGCAGCTTAGCGGGGGCAGGGGGATCTCGGGAGCAGTACTTC. This encodes CASSLAGAGGSREQYF.

The chain joins TRBV20-1 to TRBJ2-7, with D hard to call. The V end was cut by 6 bases, the J end by 4 bases, with 10 bases between. Germline CDR1 is DFQATT and CDR2 is SNEGSKA (reference sequence). This CDR3 has 11 residues. CDR3 DNA: TGCAGTGCAAAACTTCTGTACGAGCAGTACTTC. Amino acids: CSAKLLYEQYF.

The chain combines TRBV7-6 with TRBJ2-5; 8 positions agree with TRBD1. This CDR3 comprises 16 residues. Germline CDR1 reads SGHVS; CDR2 reads FNYEAQ. Losses at the gene ends were 2 bases for V and 1 base for J; bases not matched to a gene: 6. The DNA of the CDR3 is TGTGCCAGCAGCTTACTTGTCGGACAGGGCCAAGAGACCCAGTACTTC. It translates to CASSLLVGQGQETQYF.

The V gene is TRBV5-1, the J gene TRBJ2-5, with 12 positions matching TRBD1. Trimming at V came to 3 bases and at J to 5 bases, leaving 11 bases not matched to a gene. This CDR3 spans 17 amino acids. From germline, CDR1 is SGHRS and CDR2 YFSETQ. CDR3 nucleotide sequence: TGCGCCAGCAGCTCGCTACCCGGGACAGGGGGCGGGGAGACCCAGTACTTC. Translated: CASSSLPGTGGGETQYF.

This clonotype was detected only a few times. This chain links TRBV6-6 with TRBJ2-1; TRBD2 matches at 10 bases. The length of the CDR3 is 17 residues. Per the germline V gene, CDR1 is MNHNY and CDR2 is SVGAGI (reference sequence). V shed 2 bases and J 3 bases; nucleotides not matched to a gene: 7. CDR3 loop: CASSYGLAGVGYNEQFF. The CDR3 region has the DNA TGTGCCAGCAGTTACGGGCTAGCGGGAGTCGGCTACAATGAGCAGTTCTTC.

The chain carries TRBV6-6 and TRBJ1-5, with unresolved D. This CDR3 region has 17 residues. V dropped 4 bases and J dropped 2 bases, with 18 bases sitting between them. Germline V lookup: CDR1 MNHNY, CDR2 SVGAGI (reference sequence). Here the CDR3 reads CASSSRPQANGNQPQHF. DNA of the CDR3: TGTGCCAGCAGTTCCAGACCGCAGGCTAATGGCAATCAGCCCCAGCATTTT.

This clonotype was counted only a few times. The CDR3 DNA is TGTGCCAGCAGTTTACGAGACACAGGGATGAACACTGAAGCTTTCTTT. Protein: CASSLRDTGMNTEAFF. This chain links TRBV12-3 or TRBV12-4 with TRBJ1-1; TRBD1 is a possible D gene (6 bases). V lost 2 bases and J 0 bases, leaving 13 bases between the germline ends. The CDR3 runs to 16 residues.

This clonotype was counted between two and nine times. This chain uses TRBV20-1 with TRBJ1-1; D gene ambiguous. Germline CDR1 DFQATT, CDR2 SNEGSKA (reference sequence). With 7 bases removed from V and 0 bases from J, the gap between germline ends came to 9 bases. The CDR3 contains 12 residues. The CDR3 DNA is TGCAGTGGGGCGGTATTGAACACTGAAGCTTTCTTT. This codes for CSGAVLNTEAFF.

This clonotype has just a few counts. The chain combines TRBV20-1 with TRBJ1-1, with 8 bases matching TRBD1. The length of the CDR3 is 13 residues. V shed 4 bases and J 1 base; nucleotides not matched to a gene: 2. Per the germline V gene, CDR1 is DFQATT and CDR2 is SNEGSKA (reference sequence). CDR3 in DNA: TGCAGTGCTACCGGGACAGGGAACACTGAAGCTTTCTTT. Translating it yields CSATGTGNTEAFF.

The table lists this clonotype with a few counts. The rearrangement links TRBV20-1 to TRBJ2-1, with D tentatively TRBD1 (6 bases). CDR3 length: 14 amino acids. The ends were cut back, 6 bases at V and 6 bases at J, with 18 bases in the middle. Germline CDR1 DFQATT, CDR2 SNEGSKA (reference sequence). The CDR3 DNA reads as TGCAGTGCCACCCGGTGGGGGCCGGTCAATGAGCAGTTCTTC. This translates into CSATRWGPVNEQFF.

In this sample, this clonotype turned up a few times. This sequence joins TRBV7-9 and TRBJ1-2; a possible D gene is TRBD1 (5 bases). The V gene lost 4 bases and the J gene lost 8 bases, with 20 bases spanning the gap. Looked up from germline, CDR1 is SEHNR and CDR2 is FQNEAQ (reference sequence). The CDR3 extends over 15 amino acids. As DNA, the CDR3 is TGTGCCAGCAGCTCCTCGGGGCTGACCGACCGGGGCTACACCTTC. Translation: CASSSSGLTDRGYTF.

The V and J genes are TRBV18 and TRBJ2-7; no firm D call. The ends were cut back, 3 bases at V and 0 bases at J, with 6 bases in the middle. The germline V gene encodes CDR1 KGHSH and CDR2 LQKENI. This CDR3 is built from 13 residues. Here the CDR3 DNA reads TGTGCCAGCTCACCCCTGACCTCCTACGAGCAGTACTTC. This translates into CASSPLTSYEQYF.

The chain employs TRBV12-3 or TRBV12-4 and TRBJ2-5; D perhaps matches TRBD2 (6 bases). Trimming shortened V by 7 bases and J by 5 bases, and 14 bases separated the two germline ends. The CDR3 length is 13 residues. CDR3 sequence (DNA): TGTGCCAGCACCCTGGGGGGATGGGAGACCCAGTACTTC. Its translation is CASTLGGWETQYF.

The rearrangement links TRBV20-1 to TRBJ1-2; no definite D call. Germline V CDR1 and CDR2: DFQATT, SNEGSKA (reference sequence). The CDR3 loop spans 12 amino acids. The V end was cut by 6 bases, the J end by 4 bases, with 12 bases between. The CDR3 DNA reads TGCAGTGCCCCTTGGGGAGGCTATGGCTACACCTTC. It codes for CSAPWGGYGYTF.

This clonotype was seen ten or more times. J is TRBJ1-6 and V is TRBV6-5, with 11 bases aligning to TRBD1. The germline V gene encodes CDR1 MNHEY and CDR2 SVGAGI. J gave up 9 bases and V 6 bases, and 7 bases lay outside the gene matches. The length of the CDR3 is 15 residues. The CDR3 sequence: CASSPTGTGGSPLHF. Here the CDR3 DNA reads TGTGCCAGCAGCCCTACCGGGACAGGGGGTTCACCCCTCCACTTT.